The 22 T cell receptor beta chains in this list originate from one sample, sequenced in a study of shared clonotypes between healthy human individuals. Sequencing was performed with immunoSEQ multiplex PCR; in TCRdb, only in-frame clones are kept and a portion is missing. The sample carries 1.5 million to 2.5 million clones, approximately 94% recorded once. Naive-designated CD8 cells lacked CD45RO, were positively enriched for CCR7, and omitted terminally differentiated effector memory CD45RA+ cells. The specimen sequenced was naive CD8+ T cells sorted from blood. The source of these receptors is a man aged 18 to 35 in good health.

V and J are TRBV5-6 and TRBJ2-7, with TRBD2 matching over 11 bases. The CDR3 has 16 amino acids. The V segment lost 4 bases and the J segment 0 bases; nucleotides outside the gene matches: 6. Germline-derived CDR1 and CDR2 are SGHDT and YYEEEE. For the CDR3, the DNA is TGTGCCAGCAGCGAGGGACTAGCGGAACACTCCTACGAGCAGTACTTC. Translated, it gives CASSEGLAEHSYEQYF.

V usage is TRBV5-4 and J usage is TRBJ2-5, with D perhaps TRBD2 (6 bases). The germline CDR1 and CDR2 sequences are SGHNT and YYREEE (reference sequence). The CDR3 totals 14 residues. V was trimmed by 0 bases and J by 5 bases, leaving 11 bases between them. CDR3 bases: TGTGCCAGCAGCTTGGTGGGCGGGGCCGAGACCCAGTACTTC. Translating it yields CASSLVGGAETQYF.

The chain recombines TRBV13 with TRBJ1-6; D is unresolved. Looked up from germline, CDR1 is PRHDT and CDR2 is FYEKMQ (reference sequence). Deletions cut 0 bases from V and 7 bases from J, with 13 bases between. CDR3 length: 16 residues. The chain's CDR3 is CASSLGRSQQNSPLHF. CDR3 bases: TGTGCCAGCAGCTTAGGTCGTTCACAGCAAAATTCACCCCTCCACTTT.

The rearrangement uses TRBV9 and TRBJ2-1; 10 bases match TRBD1. The CDR3 extends over 18 amino acids. V lost 0 bases to trimming and J lost 6 bases; unmatched junction nucleotides: 12. CDR1 SGDLS and CDR2 YYNGEE come from the germline V gene. CDR3 DNA sequence: TGTGCCAGCAGCGTAGGACTCCCGGGTGACAGGGGGCTCAATGAGCAGTTCTTC. It yields the protein CASSVGLPGDRGLNEQFF.

This clone was seen a single time. The rearrangement links TRBV4-1 to TRBJ2-7; D is perhaps TRBD1 (5 bases). The CDR3 has 14 amino acids. Per germline, CDR1 MGHRA and CDR2 YSYEKL. Between the trimmed V and J ends, which lost 0 bases and 3 bases, there was a span of 9 bases. DNA for the CDR3: TGCGCCAGCAGCCAAGAACCAGGGTACTACGAGCAGTACTTC. It encodes CASSQEPGYYEQYF.

The chain carries TRBV4-3 and TRBJ2-7; TRBD1 agrees at 10 bases. Germline V gene lookup returns CDR1 LGHNA and CDR2 YSLEER. With V trimmed by 1 base and J by 2 bases, 5 bases remained unmatched. The CDR3 runs to 16 residues. The chain's CDR3 is CASSQGAGQGAYEQYF. DNA of the CDR3: TGCGCCAGCAGCCAAGGGGCCGGACAGGGGGCCTACGAGCAGTACTTC.

The rearrangement joins TRBV6-5 to TRBJ2-2, with a possible D match to TRBD1 (5 bases). Trimming removed 8 bases from V and 1 base from J, with 11 bases in between. The CDR3 extends over 14 amino acids. Germline V gene data show CDR1 as MNHEY and CDR2 as SVGAGI. The CDR3 region is CASLRTQNTGELFF. As DNA, the CDR3 is TGTGCCAGCTTGCGGACACAGAACACCGGGGAGCTGTTTTTT.

This clone was detected only a few times. The genes are TRBV4-1 and TRBJ1-6; D might be TRBD1 (5 bases). In germline, CDR1 is MGHRA, CDR2 YSYEKL. The V and J ends lost 1 base and 6 bases respectively, with 13 bases between them. The CDR3 spans 16 residues. CDR3 loop: CASSQGGATSNSPLHF. The CDR3 nucleotides read TGCGCCAGCAGCCAAGGGGGCGCGACGAGTAATTCACCCCTCCACTTT.

In this sample, this clone turned up once. This chain links TRBV30 with TRBJ2-1; 11 bases are a match to TRBD2. CDR1 is GTSNPN and CDR2 is SVGIG in the germline V gene (reference sequence). This CDR3 has 18 residues. V shed 0 bases and J 7 bases; nucleotides not matched to a gene: 14. The CDR3 region has the DNA TGTGCCTGGAGTGTGCTAGCGGGAGGCAGCCCTTTAGTGAATGAGCAGTTCTTC. The encoded protein is CAWSVLAGGSPLVNEQFF.

The V call is TRBV5-1, the J call TRBJ2-7; D is possibly TRBD1 (6 bases). Germline-derived CDR1 and CDR2 are SGHRS and YFSETQ. There are 14 residues in the CDR3. Trimming took 2 bases from V and 2 from J, leaving 11 bases between them. CDR3 sequence: CASSFTQGPYEQYF. CDR3 DNA sequence: TGCGCCAGCAGCTTTACACAGGGCCCCTACGAGCAGTACTTC.

CDR3 region: CASSPQLKAWTEAFF. The CDR3, as DNA: TGTGCCAGCAGCCCCCAGCTGAAGGCTTGGACTGAAGCTTTCTTT. V is TRBV28 and J is TRBJ1-1, with no clear D. The CDR3 loop spans 15 amino acids. Germline assignment: CDR1 MDHEN and CDR2 SYDVKM. Trimming took 6 bases from V and 5 from J, leaving 19 bases between them.

The chain has TRBV7-9 and TRBJ1-1; D might be TRBD1 (6 bases). V gave up 5 bases and J gave up 6 bases, with 16 bases separating them. Germline loops: CDR1 SEHNR, CDR2 FQNEAQ (reference sequence). The CDR3 is made up of 14 amino acids. In DNA form, the CDR3 reads TGTGCCAGCAGCCGATCTGCGACAGGCCCTGAAGCTTTCTTT. Encoded protein: CASSRSATGPEAFF.

This clone was recorded once. The chain couples TRBV13 to TRBJ2-3; weak D call: TRBD1 (7 bases). The V gene's germline CDR1 is PRHDT and CDR2 FYEKMQ (reference sequence). The CDR3 covers 15 residues. Trimming took 5 bases from V and 0 from J, leaving 12 bases between them. The CDR3 is CASSQGGRSTDTQYF. The CDR3 DNA follows: TGTGCCAGCAGCCAGGGGGGCAGAAGCACAGATACGCAGTATTTT.

This sequence joins TRBV11-2 and TRBJ2-7; no reliable D call. V lost 1 base and J 2 bases, leaving 9 bases between the germline ends. The germline V gene has CDR1 SGHAT and CDR2 FQNNGV. The CDR3 length is 14 residues. CDR3 sequence (DNA): TGTGCCAGCAGCTTAGTATCGAAGACCTACGAGCAGTACTTC. This translates into CASSLVSKTYEQYF.

The gene calls are TRBV7-9 and TRBJ2-7, with D perhaps assigned TRBD1 or TRBD2 (5 bases each). Between the trimmed V and J ends, which lost 6 bases and 2 bases, there was a span of 11 bases. The CDR3 consists of 13 residues. Germline assignment: CDR1 SEHNR and CDR2 FQNEAQ (reference sequence). The CDR3, as DNA: TGTGCCAGCAGGGGGACCGGAACCTACGAGCAGTACTTC. Its protein is CASRGTGTYEQYF.

The chain employs TRBV7-9 and TRBJ1-3; D is undetermined. Germline V CDR1 and CDR2: SEHNR, FQNEAQ (reference sequence). The germline V and J ends were trimmed by 6 bases and 0 bases, with 12 bases remaining between them. The CDR3 has 15 amino acids. In DNA form, the CDR3 reads TGTGCCAGCAGTCCCAGTAGTTTCTCTGGAAACACCATATATTTT. Its protein product is CASSPSSFSGNTIYF.

The chain has TRBV27 and TRBJ2-1, with TRBD2 matching 10 bases. Germline lookup yields CDR1 MNHEY and CDR2 SMNVEV (reference sequence). The V and J ends lost 3 bases and 10 bases, in that order; junction bases with no gene match: 15. The CDR3 consists of 17 residues. The CDR3 loop reads CASSFPNLAGAKREQFF. CDR3 DNA: TGTGCCAGCAGTTTTCCGAATCTAGCGGGAGCCAAGCGAGAGCAGTTCTTC.

The rearrangement joins TRBV25-1 to TRBJ2-1; TRBD1 matches 7 bases. The V segment lost 1 base and the J segment 10 bases; nucleotides outside the gene matches: 7. The CDR3 spans 14 residues. The germline gives CDR1 MGHDK, CDR2 SYGVNS. The CDR3 DNA reads TGTGCCAGCAGTGAATGGGACAGCTTCTCCGAGCAGTTCTTC. As protein: CASSEWDSFSEQFF.

The chain recombines TRBV9 with TRBJ2-7; D not certain. Germline CDR1 reads SGDLS; CDR2 reads YYNGEE. Trimming removed 4 bases from V and 5 bases from J, with 16 bases in between. The length of the CDR3 is 14 residues. The CDR3 nucleotides read TGTGCCAGCAGCCCCCGGCTCTCCCCCCACGAGCAGTACTTC. It is translated as CASSPRLSPHEQYF.

The rearrangement uses TRBV10-3 and TRBJ2-7; TRBD2 matches at 9 bases. The length of the CDR3 is 18 residues. The junction had 12 bases not matched to a gene; V was cut back by 0 bases and J by 3 bases. Germline loops: CDR1 ENHRY, CDR2 SYGVKD. CDR3 sequence: CAISESSASGTPDYEQYF. The CDR3 nucleotides read TGTGCCATCAGTGAGTCGTCGGCTAGCGGGACCCCGGACTACGAGCAGTACTTC.

The chain is built from TRBV10-3 and TRBJ2-3, with D possibly being TRBD2 (6 bases). CDR3 length: 16 residues. Germline CDR1 reads ENHRY; CDR2 reads SYGVKD. The ends were cut back, 4 bases at V and 0 bases at J, with 14 bases in the middle. CDR3 protein: CAISVPSGLSTDTQYF. The CDR3 region has the DNA TGTGCCATCAGTGTGCCCAGCGGACTAAGCACAGATACGCAGTATTTT.

This chain uses TRBV27 with TRBJ2-2; 7 bases map to TRBD2. The ends lost 6 bases at V and 5 bases at J; junction bases unmatched: 6. The germline V gene has CDR1 MNHEY and CDR2 SMNVEV (reference sequence). This CDR3 is built from 14 residues. As DNA, the CDR3 is TGTGCCAGCAGCACGGGGGGACCGACCGGGGAGCTGTTTTTT. Amino acid sequence: CASSTGGPTGELFF.